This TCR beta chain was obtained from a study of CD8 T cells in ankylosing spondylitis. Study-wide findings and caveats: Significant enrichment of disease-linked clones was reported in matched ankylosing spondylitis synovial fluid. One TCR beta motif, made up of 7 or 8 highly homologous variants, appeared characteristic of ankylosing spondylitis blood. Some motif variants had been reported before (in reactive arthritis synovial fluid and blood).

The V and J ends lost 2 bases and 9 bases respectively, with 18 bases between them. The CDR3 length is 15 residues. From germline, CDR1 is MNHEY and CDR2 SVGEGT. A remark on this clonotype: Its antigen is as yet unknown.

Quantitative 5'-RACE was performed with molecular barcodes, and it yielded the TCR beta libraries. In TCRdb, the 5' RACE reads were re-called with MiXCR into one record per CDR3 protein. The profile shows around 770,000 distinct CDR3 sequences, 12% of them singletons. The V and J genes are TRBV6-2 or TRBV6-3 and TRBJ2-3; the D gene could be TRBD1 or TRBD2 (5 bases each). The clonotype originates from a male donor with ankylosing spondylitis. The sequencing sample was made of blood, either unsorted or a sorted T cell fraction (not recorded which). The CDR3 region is CASSYAPRGTGTQYF. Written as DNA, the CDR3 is TGTGCCAGCAGTTACGCCCCCCGAGGGACGGGCACGCAGTATTTT.